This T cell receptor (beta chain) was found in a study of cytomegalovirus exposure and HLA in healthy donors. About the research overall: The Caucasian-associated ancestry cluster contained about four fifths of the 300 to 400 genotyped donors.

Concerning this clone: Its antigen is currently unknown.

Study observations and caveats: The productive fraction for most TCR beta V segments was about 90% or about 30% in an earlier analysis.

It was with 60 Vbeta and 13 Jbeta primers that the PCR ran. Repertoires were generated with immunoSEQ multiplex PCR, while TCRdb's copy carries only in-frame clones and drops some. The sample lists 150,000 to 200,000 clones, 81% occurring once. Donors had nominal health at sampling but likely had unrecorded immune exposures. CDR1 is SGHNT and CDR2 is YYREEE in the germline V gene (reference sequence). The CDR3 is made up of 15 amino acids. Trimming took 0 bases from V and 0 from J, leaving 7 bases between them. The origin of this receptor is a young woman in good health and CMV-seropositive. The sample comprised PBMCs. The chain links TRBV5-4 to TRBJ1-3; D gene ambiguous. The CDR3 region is CASSLGLISGNTIYF. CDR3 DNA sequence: TGTGCCAGCAGCTTGGGTCTAATCTCTGGAAACACCATATATTTT.